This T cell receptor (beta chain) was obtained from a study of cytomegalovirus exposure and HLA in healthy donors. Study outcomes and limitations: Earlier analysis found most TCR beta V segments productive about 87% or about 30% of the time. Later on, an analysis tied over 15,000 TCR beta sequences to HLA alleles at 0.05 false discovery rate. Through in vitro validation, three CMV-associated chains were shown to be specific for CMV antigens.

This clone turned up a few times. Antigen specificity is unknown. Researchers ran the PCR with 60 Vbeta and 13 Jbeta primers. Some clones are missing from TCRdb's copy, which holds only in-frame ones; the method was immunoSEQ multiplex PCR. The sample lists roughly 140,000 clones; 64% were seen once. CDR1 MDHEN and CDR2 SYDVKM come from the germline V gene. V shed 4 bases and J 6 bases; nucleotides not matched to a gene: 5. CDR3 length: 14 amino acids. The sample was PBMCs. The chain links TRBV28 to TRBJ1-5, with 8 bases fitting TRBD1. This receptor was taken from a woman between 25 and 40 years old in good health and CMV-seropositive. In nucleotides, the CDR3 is TGTGCCAGCAGTTCGACAGGGGAGACTCAGCCCCAGCATTTT. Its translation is CASSSTGETQPQHF.